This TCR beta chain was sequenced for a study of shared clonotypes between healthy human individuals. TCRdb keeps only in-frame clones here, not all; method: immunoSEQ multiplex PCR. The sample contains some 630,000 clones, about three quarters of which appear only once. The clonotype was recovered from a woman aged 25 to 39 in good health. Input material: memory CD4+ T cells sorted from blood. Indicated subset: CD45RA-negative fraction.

CDR3 bases: TGTGCCAGCTCACCGACAAATCTTGAGCAGTTCTTC. Translating it yields CASSPTNLEQFF. This chain links TRBV18 with TRBJ2-1; no clear D. Looked up from germline, CDR1 is KGHSH and CDR2 is LQKENI. Trimming took 3 bases from V and 9 from J, leaving 9 bases between them. The CDR3 is made up of 12 amino acids. The entire variable domain, with the rest obtained from reference TRBV18 and TRBJ2-1, is as follows: NAGVMQNPRHLVRRRGQEARLRCSPMKGHSHVYWYRQLPEEGLKFMVYLQKENIIDESGMPKERFSAEFPKEGPSILRIQQVVRGDSAAYFCASSPTNLEQFFGPGTRLTVL.